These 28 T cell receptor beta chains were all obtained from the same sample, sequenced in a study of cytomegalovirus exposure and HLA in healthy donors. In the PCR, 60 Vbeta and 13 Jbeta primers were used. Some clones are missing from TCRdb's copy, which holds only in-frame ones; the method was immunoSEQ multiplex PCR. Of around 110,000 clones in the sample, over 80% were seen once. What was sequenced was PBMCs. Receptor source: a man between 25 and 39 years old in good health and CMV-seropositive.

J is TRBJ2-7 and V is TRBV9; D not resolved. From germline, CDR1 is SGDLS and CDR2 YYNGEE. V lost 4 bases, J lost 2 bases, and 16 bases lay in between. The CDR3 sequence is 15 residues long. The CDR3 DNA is TGTGCCAGCAGCCCCTTAGGATCTAGAGCCTACGAGCAGTACTTC. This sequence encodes CASSPLGSRAYEQYF. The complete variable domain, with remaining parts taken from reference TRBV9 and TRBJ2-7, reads DSGVTQTPKHLITATGQRVTLRCSPRSGDLSVYWYQQSLDQGLQFLIQYYNGEERAKGNILERFSAQQFPDLHSELNLSSLELGDSALYFCASSPLGSRAYEQYFGPGTRLTVT.

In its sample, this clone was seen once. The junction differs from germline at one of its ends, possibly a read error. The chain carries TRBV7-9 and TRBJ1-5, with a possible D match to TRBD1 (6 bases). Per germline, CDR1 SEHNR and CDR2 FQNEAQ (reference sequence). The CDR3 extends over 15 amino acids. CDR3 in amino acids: CSSSSEGVGNQPQHF. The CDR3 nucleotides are TGTTCCAGCAGCTCCGAGGGGGTCGGCAATCAGCCCCAGCATTTT.

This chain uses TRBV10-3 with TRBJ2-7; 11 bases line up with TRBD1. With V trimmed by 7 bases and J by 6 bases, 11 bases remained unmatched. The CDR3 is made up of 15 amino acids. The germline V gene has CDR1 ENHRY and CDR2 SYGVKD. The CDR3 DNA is TGTGCCATCACAAAAGAGGGGACAGGGGGGGCCGAGCAGTACTTC. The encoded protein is CAITKEGTGGAEQYF.

CDR3 DNA sequence: TGTGCCAGCAGCTTTATAGACAGGGTGAGTAGAAGGACCGGGGAGCTGTTTTTT. It translates to CASSFIDRVSRRTGELFF. The V gene is TRBV7-6, the J gene TRBJ2-2, with 7 bases aligning to TRBD1. CDR1 is SGHVS, CDR2 FNYEAQ, per germline. Germline trimming cut 3 bases from V and 5 bases from J; bases unmatched to any gene: 15. CDR3 length: 18 residues. The full variable domain, completed using reference TRBV7-6 and TRBJ2-2, is GAGVSQSPRYKVTKRGQDVALRCDPISGHVSLYWYRQALGQGPEFLTYFNYEAQQDKSGLPNDRFSAERPEGSISTLTIQRTEQRDSAMYRCASSFIDRVSRRTGELFFGEGSRLTVL.

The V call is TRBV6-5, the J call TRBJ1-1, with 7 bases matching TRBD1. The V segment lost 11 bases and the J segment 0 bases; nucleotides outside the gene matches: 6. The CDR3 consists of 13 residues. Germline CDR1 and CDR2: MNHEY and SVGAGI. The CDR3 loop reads CAVKGALNTEAFF. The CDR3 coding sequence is TGTGCCGTTAAGGGGGCCCTGAACACTGAAGCTTTCTTT.

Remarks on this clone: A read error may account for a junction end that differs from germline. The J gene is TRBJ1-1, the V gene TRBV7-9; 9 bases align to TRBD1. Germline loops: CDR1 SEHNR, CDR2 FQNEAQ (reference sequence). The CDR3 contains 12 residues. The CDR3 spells CSSSRGQGEAFF. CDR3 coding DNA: TGTTCCAGCAGCCGCGGACAGGGGGAAGCTTTCTTT.

The CDR3 loop is CASSAGGRGEQFF. CDR3 nucleotide sequence: TGTGCCAGCAGCGCGGGGGGGCGGGGTGAGCAGTTCTTC. The chain has TRBV9 and TRBJ2-1; 8 bases align to TRBD2. CDR1 and CDR2 (germline): SGDLS, YYNGEE. The CDR3 length is 13 residues. V gave up 3 bases and J gave up 9 bases; unmatched junction bases: 5.

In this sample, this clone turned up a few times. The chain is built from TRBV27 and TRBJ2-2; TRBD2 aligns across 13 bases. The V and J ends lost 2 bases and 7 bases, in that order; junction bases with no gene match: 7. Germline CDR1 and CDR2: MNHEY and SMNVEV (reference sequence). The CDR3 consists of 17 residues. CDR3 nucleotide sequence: TGTGCCAGCAGTTTAGTACTAGCGGGGGGGCCTGGCGGGGAGCTGTTTTTT. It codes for CASSLVLAGGPGGELFF.

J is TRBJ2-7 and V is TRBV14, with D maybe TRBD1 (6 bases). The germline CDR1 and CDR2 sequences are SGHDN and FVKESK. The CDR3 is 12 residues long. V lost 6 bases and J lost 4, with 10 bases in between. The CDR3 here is CASSRQAYEQYF. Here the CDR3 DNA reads TGTGCCAGCAGTAGACAGGCGTACGAGCAGTACTTC.

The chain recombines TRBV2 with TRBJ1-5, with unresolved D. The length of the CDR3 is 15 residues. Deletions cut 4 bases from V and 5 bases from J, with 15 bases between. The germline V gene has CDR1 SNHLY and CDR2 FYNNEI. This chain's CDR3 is CASSVFSVADQPQHF. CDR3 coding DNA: TGTGCCAGCAGTGTCTTTTCGGTCGCTGATCAGCCCCAGCATTTT.

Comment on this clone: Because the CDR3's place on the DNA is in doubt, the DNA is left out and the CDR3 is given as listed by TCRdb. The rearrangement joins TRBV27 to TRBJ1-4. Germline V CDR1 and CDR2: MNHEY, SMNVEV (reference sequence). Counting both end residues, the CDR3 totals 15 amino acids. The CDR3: CASSTSGGINEKLFF.

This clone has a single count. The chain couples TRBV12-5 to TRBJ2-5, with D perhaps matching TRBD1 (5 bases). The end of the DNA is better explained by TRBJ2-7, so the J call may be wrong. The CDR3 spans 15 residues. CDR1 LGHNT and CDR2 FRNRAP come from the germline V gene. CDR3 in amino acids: CASGSPLGVAYEQYF. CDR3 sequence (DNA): TGTGCTAGTGGTTCGCCATTAGGGGTAGCCTACGAGCAGTACTTC.

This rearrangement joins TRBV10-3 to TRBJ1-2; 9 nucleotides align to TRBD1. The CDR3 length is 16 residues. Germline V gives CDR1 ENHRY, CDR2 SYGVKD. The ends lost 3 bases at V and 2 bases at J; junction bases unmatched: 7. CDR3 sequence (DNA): TGTGCCATCAGTGATTCCGGGACAGGGATAAACTATGGCTACACCTTC. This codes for CAISDSGTGINYGYTF.

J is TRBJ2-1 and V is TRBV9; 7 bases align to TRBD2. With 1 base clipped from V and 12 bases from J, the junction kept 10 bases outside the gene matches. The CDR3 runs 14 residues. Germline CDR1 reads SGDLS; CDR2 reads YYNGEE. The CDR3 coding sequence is TGTGCCAGCAGCGTATCTTCTAGCACGGGGGGGCAGTTCTTC. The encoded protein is CASSVSSSTGGQFF.

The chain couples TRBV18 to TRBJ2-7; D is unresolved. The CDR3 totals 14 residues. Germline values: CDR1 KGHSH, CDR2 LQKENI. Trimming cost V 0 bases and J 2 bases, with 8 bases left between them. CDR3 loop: CASSPPSLPYEQYF. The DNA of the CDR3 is TGTGCCAGCTCACCACCGAGCTTACCCTACGAGCAGTACTTC.

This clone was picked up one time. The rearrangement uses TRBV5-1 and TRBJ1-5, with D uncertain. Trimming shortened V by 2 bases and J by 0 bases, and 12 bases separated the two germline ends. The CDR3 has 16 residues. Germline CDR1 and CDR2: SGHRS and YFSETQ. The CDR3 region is CASSLADYYSNQPQHF. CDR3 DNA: TGCGCCAGCAGCTTAGCCGATTATTATAGCAATCAGCCCCAGCATTTT.

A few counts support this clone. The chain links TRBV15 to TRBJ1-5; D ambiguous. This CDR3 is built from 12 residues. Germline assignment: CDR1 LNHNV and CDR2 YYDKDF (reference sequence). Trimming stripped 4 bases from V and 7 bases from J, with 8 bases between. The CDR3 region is CATSTSQQPQHF. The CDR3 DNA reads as TGTGCCACCAGCACATCCCAGCAGCCCCAGCATTTT.

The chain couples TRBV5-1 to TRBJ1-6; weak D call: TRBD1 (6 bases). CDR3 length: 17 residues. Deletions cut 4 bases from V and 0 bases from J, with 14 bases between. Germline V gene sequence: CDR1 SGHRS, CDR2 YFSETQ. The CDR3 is CASSLPTGSSYNSPLHF. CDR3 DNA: TGCGCCAGCAGCCTGCCCACAGGGAGCTCCTATAATTCACCCCTCCACTTT.

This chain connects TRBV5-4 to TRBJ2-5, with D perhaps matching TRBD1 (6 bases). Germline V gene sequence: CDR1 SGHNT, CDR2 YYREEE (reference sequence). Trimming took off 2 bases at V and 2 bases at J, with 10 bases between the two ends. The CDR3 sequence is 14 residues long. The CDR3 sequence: CASSLGQIQETQYF. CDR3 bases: TGTGCCAGCAGCTTAGGACAGATTCAAGAGACCCAGTACTTC.

The CDR3: CASSEPGLAATEQFF. The CDR3 DNA is TGCGCCAGCAGTGAACCGGGACTAGCGGCAACGGAGCAGTTCTTC. The chain is built from TRBV10-2 and TRBJ2-1, with 11 bases matching TRBD2. J gave up 10 bases and V 3 bases, and 8 bases lay outside the gene matches. The length of the CDR3 is 15 residues. Germline V gene sequence: CDR1 WSHSY, CDR2 SAAADI.

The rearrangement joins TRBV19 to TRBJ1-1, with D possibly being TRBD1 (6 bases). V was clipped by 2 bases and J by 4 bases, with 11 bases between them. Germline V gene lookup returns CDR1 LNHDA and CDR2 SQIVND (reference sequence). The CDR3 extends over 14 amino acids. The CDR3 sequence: CASSIPGATTEAFF. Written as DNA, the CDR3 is TGTGCCAGTAGTATACCAGGGGCTACCACTGAAGCTTTCTTT.

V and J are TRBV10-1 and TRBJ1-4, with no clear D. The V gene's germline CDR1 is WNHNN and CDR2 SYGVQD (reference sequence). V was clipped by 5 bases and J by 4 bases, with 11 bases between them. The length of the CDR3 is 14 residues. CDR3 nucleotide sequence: TGCGCCAGCAGTCCGAGTGCGGGTAATGAAAAACTGTTTTTT. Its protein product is CASSPSAGNEKLFF.

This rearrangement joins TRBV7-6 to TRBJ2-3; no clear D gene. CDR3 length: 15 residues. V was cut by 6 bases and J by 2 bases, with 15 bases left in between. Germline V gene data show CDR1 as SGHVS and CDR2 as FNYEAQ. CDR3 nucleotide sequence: TGTGCCAGCAGGTATACAGTGGCCTTCACAGATACGCAGTATTTT. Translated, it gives CASRYTVAFTDTQYF. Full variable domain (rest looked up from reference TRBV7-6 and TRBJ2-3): GAGVSQSPRYKVTKRGQDVALRCDPISGHVSLYWYRQALGQGPEFLTYFNYEAQQDKSGLPNDRFSAERPEGSISTLTIQRTEQRDSAMYRCASRYTVAFTDTQYFGPGTRLTVL.

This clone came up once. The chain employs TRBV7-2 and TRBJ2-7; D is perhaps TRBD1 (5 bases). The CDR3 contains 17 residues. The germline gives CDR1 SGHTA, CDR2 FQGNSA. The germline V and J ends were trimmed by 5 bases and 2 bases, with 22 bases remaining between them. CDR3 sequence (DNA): TGTGCCAGCAGCCCTGACAGCCTTGATTCCTCGGCCTACGAGCAGTACTTC. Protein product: CASSPDSLDSSAYEQYF.

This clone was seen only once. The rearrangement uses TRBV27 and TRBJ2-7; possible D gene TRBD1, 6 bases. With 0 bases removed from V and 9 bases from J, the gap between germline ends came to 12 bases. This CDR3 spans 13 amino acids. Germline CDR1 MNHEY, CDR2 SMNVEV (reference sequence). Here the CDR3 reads CASSLSTGRRQYF. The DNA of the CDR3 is TGTGCCAGCAGTTTATCGACAGGACGTCGGCAGTACTTC.

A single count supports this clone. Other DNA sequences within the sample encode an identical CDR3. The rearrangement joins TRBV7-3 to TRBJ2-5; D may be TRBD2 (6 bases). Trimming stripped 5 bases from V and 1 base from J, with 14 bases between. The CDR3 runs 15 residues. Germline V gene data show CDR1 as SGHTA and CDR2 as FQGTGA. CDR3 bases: TGTGCCAGCAGCCCTACGGGACTGCCCCAAGAGACCCAGTACTTC. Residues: CASSPTGLPQETQYF.

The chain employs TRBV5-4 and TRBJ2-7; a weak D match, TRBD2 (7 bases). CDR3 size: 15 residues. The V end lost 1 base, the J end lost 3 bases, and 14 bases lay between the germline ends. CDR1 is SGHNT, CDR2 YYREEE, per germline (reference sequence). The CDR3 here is CASSLRGGGLYEQYF. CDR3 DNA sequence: TGTGCCAGCAGCTTGCGAGGGGGGGGCCTCTACGAGCAGTACTTC.

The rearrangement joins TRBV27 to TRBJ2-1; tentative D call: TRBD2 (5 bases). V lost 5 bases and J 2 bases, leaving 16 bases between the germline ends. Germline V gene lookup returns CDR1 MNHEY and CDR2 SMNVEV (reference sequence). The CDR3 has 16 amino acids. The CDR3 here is CASSPRAAAAYNEQFF. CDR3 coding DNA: TGTGCCAGCAGTCCACGGGCAGCGGCTGCCTACAATGAGCAGTTCTTC.